A single sample is the source of the 2 T cell receptor beta chains below, sequenced in a study of shared clonotypes between healthy human individuals. TCRdb's copy holds only in-frame clones and misses some; the assay was immunoSEQ multiplex PCR. The sample contains tens of thousands of clones, 50% to 70% of which appear only once. Material for sequencing was memory CD8+ T cells sorted from blood. Subset indicated: CD45RO+ cells pooled with CCR7-negative TemRA cells. The receptors originated from a man aged 25 to 45 in good health.

Of note for this clone: Other DNA sequences of this sample code for an identical CDR3. As DNA, the CDR3 is TGTGCCTGGAGTATCGGGACTCAAGAGACCCAGTACTTC. Translation gives CAWSIGTQETQYF. V usage is TRBV30 and J usage is TRBJ2-5, with D possibly being TRBD2 (6 bases). Germline CDR1 reads GTSNPN; CDR2 reads SVGIG (reference sequence). Trimming took 2 bases from V and 2 from J, leaving 9 bases between them. The CDR3 has 13 amino acids.

Written as DNA, the CDR3 is TGTGCCAGCAGATCCGGGACTAGCGGGAGGAACCTCCAAGAGACCCAGTACTTC. It encodes CASRSGTSGRNLQETQYF. The gene calls are TRBV7-8 and TRBJ2-5; 15 bases fit TRBD2. Germline CDR1 is SGHVS and CDR2 is FQNEAQ. The CDR3 spans 18 residues. Unmatched junction bases numbered 9, after V lost 6 bases and J lost 1 base.